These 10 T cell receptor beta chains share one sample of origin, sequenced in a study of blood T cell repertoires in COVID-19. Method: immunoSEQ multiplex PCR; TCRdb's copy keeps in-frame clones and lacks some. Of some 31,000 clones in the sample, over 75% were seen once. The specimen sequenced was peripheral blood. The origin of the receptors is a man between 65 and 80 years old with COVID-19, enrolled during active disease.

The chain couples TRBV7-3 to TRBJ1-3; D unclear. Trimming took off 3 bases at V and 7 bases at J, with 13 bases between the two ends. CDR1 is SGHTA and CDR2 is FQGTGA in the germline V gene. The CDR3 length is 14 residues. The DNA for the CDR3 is TGTGCCAGCAGCTTGGGTGGGCTAAGCAACACCATATATTTT. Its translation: CASSLGGLSNTIYF.

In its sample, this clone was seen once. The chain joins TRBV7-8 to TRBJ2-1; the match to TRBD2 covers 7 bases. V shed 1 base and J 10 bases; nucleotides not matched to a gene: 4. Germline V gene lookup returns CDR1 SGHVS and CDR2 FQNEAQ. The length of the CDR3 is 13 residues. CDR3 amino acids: CASSLEGLREQFF. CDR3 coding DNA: TGTGCCAGCAGCTTAGAGGGACTACGAGAGCAGTTCTTC.

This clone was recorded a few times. CDR3 loop: CASSRSPLGSGSSYNEQFF. The CDR3 coding sequence is TGTGCCAGCAGTCGGTCCCCCCTAGGGAGCGGGAGCTCCTACAATGAGCAGTTCTTC. This chain connects TRBV6-4 to TRBJ2-1; 8 bases line up with TRBD2. In germline, CDR1 is MRHNA, CDR2 SNTAGT. The CDR3 runs 19 residues. The ends lost 5 bases at V and 0 bases at J; junction bases unmatched: 15.

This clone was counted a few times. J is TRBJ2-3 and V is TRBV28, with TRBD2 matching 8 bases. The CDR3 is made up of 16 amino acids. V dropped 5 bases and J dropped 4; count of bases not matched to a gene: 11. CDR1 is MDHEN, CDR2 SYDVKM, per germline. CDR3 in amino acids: CASSLQAGEMADTQYF. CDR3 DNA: TGTGCCAGCAGTCTCCAAGCGGGAGAAATGGCAGATACGCAGTATTTT.

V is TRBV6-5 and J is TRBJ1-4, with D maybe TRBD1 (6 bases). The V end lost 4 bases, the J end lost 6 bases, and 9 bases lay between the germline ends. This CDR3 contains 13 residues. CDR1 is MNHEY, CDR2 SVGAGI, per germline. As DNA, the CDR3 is TGTGCCAGCAGTTTTTCAGGGGATGAAAAACTGTTTTTT. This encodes CASSFSGDEKLFF.

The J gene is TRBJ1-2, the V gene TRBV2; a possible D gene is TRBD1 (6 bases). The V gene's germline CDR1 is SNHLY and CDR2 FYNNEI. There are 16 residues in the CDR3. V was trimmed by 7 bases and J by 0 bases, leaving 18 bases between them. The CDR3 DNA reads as TGTGCCAGCACCCCAACTCGGGACATACCTAACTATGGCTACACCTTC. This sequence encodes CASTPTRDIPNYGYTF.

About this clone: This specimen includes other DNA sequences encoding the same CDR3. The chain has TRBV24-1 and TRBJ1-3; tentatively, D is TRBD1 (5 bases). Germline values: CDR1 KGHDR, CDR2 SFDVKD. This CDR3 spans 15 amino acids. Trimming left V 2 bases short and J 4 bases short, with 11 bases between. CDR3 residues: CATSDSRGSGNTIYF. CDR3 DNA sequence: TGTGCCACCAGTGATTCTAGGGGATCCGGAAACACCATATATTTT.

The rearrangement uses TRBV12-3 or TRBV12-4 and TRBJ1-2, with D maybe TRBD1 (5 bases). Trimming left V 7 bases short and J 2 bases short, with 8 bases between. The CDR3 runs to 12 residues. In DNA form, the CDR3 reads TGTGCCAGCATCAGACAGAACTATGGCTACACCTTC. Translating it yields CASIRQNYGYTF.

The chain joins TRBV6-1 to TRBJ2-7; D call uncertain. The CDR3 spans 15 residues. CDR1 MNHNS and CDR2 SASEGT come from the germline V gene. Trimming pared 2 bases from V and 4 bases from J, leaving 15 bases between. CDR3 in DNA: TGTGCCAGCAGTGAAACAGCTGACAAAAGGTACGAGCAGTACTTC. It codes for CASSETADKRYEQYF.

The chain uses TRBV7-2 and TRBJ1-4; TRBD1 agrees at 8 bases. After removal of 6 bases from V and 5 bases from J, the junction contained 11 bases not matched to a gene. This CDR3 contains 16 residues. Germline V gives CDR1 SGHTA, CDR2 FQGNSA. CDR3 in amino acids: CASSPDRGRANEKLFF. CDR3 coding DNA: TGTGCCAGCAGTCCAGACAGGGGACGGGCGAATGAAAAACTGTTTTTT.